This T cell receptor beta chain was retrieved from a study of vaccination and CD4 T cells after COVID-19. Study background: Nasal swab PCR detected SARS-CoV-2 in convalescent patients; eight or nine had mild disease, one severe. Every culture used as a control got a CEFX pool, an HIV-1 Nef pool, or no peptide.

The Oncomine TCR Beta short-read assay generated sequence data from the DNA of cultured CD4+ T cells. Genomic DNA was isolated from cultured CD4+ T cells. TCRdb re-analysed the PCR reads in MiXCR, keeping a single row per CDR3 protein. The table lists more than 15,000 distinct CDR3 sequences, approximately 58% of them singletons. CDR3 length equals 13 residues. Trimming pared 5 bases from V and 4 bases from J, leaving 11 bases between. From germline, CDR1 is DFQATT and CDR2 SNEGSKA (reference sequence). Specified treatment: approximately nine-day PBMC culture with coronavirus spike peptide pools or control peptides (ViraFEST assay). About this clonotype: Its antigen is currently unknown.

The chain uses TRBV20-1 and TRBJ2-2, with D hard to call. This receptor was obtained from a human donor who had recovered from COVID-19. The sample was CD4+ T cells from blood, cultured in vitro, taken after SARS-CoV-2 vaccination. The CDR3 nucleotides are TGCAGTGCTCCTTCGACATCCACCGGGGAGCTGTTTTTT. This codes for CSAPSTSTGELFF.